Sequencing of this T cell receptor (beta chain) was carried out in a study of control samples from healthy donors and cancer patients. The assay was immunoSEQ multiplex PCR, and TCRdb's table has in-frame clones only and misses some. The profile shows approximately 83,000 clones, more than 85% of them singletons. The germline V and J ends were trimmed by 3 bases and 0 bases, with 8 bases remaining between them. Germline-derived CDR1 and CDR2 are SGHTA and FQGNSA. CDR3 length equals 14 residues. The chain recombines TRBV7-2 with TRBJ1-1; D not certain. The origin of this receptor is a woman aged 25 to 39 in good health. Material for sequencing was blood. The CDR3 spells CASSFFPLNTEAFF. The CDR3 bases are TGTGCCAGCAGCTTCTTTCCGCTGAACACTGAAGCTTTCTTT.